The 8 T cell receptor beta chains below were found in one sample sequenced in a study of CD8 T cells in ankylosing spondylitis. MiXCR, run by TCRdb on the 5' RACE reads, gives a single entry per CDR3 protein. The table records 150,000 to 200,000 distinct CDR3 sequences, over 10% of them present only once. Specimen: blood, either unsorted or a sorted T cell fraction (not recorded which). The receptors derive from a female donor with ankylosing spondylitis or in good health (not recorded which).

This clonotype was counted ten times or more. The chain employs TRBV5-1 and TRBJ2-1; D might be TRBD2 (6 bases). Looked up from germline, CDR1 is SGHRS and CDR2 is YFSETQ. This CDR3 comprises 13 residues. Trimming shortened V by 0 bases and J by 9 bases, and 10 bases separated the two germline ends. In nucleotides, the CDR3 is TGCGCCAGCAGCTTGGGACTAGACGGTGAGCAGTTCTTC. Protein: CASSLGLDGEQFF.

This clonotype was counted ten times or more. The V gene is TRBV7-6, the J gene TRBJ1-5; unclear D gene. V lost 5 bases, J lost 0 bases, and 17 bases lay in between. This CDR3 has 17 residues. Per the germline V gene, CDR1 is SGHVS and CDR2 is FNYEAQ. This CDR3 reads CASSPEPPDYSNQPQHF. CDR3 DNA: TGTGCCAGCAGCCCAGAGCCCCCGGATTATAGCAATCAGCCCCAGCATTTT.

This clonotype was detected only a few times. The chain employs TRBV4-2 and TRBJ2-2; TRBD2 aligns across 7 bases. The germline gives CDR1 LGHNA, CDR2 YNFKEQ. The CDR3 contains 18 residues. The trim removed 0 bases at V and 5 bases at J, leaving 12 bases unmatched. Here the CDR3 reads CASSQDGPLAAPTGELFF. In DNA form, the CDR3 reads TGTGCCAGCAGCCAAGATGGCCCTCTAGCGGCACCTACCGGGGAGCTGTTTTTT.

This clonotype was seen only a few times. The gene calls are TRBV20-1 and TRBJ2-1; 11 nucleotides line up with TRBD2. Looked up from germline, CDR1 is DFQATT and CDR2 is SNEGSKA (reference sequence). This CDR3 is built from 17 residues. V dropped 4 bases and J dropped 7; count of bases not matched to a gene: 15. CDR3 amino acids: CSATQSLAGGWGNEQFF. CDR3 in DNA: TGCAGTGCTACTCAAAGCTTAGCGGGAGGGTGGGGGAATGAGCAGTTCTTC.

This clonotype was detected many times. The V call is TRBV6-2 or TRBV6-3, the J call TRBJ1-5; D remains ambiguous. Germline V gene lookup returns CDR1 MNHEY and CDR2 SVGEGT. This CDR3 is built from 14 residues. V lost 5 bases and J lost 2, with 10 bases in between. CDR3 nucleotides: TGTGCCAGCAGTGGTGTGGGTCGCAATCAGCCCCAGCATTTT. Translating gives CASSGVGRNQPQHF.

This clonotype showed up just a few times. This sequence joins TRBV6-2 or TRBV6-3 and TRBJ1-2; D not certain. Trimming pared 4 bases from V and 4 bases from J, leaving 7 bases between. The CDR3 spans 12 residues. Germline values: CDR1 MNHEY, CDR2 SVGEGT. In DNA, the CDR3 is TGTGCCAGCAGTTTAAAGGTCTATGGCTACACCTTC. It yields the protein CASSLKVYGYTF.

This clonotype was observed at least ten times. CDR3 DNA: TGCGCCAGCAGCACCGGACAGCCGAGCTCCTACAATGAGCAGTTCTTC. Translated, it gives CASSTGQPSSYNEQFF. J is TRBJ2-1 and V is TRBV5-1; the D gene is possibly TRBD1 (6 bases). V lost 4 bases and J 0 bases, leaving 14 bases between the germline ends. The CDR3 sequence is 16 residues long. Looked up from germline, CDR1 is SGHRS and CDR2 is YFSETQ.

This clonotype was detected only a few times. The gene calls are TRBV15 and TRBJ1-6; D possibly corresponds to TRBD1 (6 bases). Trimming took off 5 bases at V and 15 bases at J, with 23 bases between the two ends. Germline CDR1 reads LNHNV; CDR2 reads YYDKDF (reference sequence). The CDR3 loop spans 15 amino acids. The CDR3 region is CATSGTRAGEVLLHF. DNA for the CDR3: TGTGCCACCAGCGGAACCCGAGCAGGGGAAGTGCTCCTCCACTTT.